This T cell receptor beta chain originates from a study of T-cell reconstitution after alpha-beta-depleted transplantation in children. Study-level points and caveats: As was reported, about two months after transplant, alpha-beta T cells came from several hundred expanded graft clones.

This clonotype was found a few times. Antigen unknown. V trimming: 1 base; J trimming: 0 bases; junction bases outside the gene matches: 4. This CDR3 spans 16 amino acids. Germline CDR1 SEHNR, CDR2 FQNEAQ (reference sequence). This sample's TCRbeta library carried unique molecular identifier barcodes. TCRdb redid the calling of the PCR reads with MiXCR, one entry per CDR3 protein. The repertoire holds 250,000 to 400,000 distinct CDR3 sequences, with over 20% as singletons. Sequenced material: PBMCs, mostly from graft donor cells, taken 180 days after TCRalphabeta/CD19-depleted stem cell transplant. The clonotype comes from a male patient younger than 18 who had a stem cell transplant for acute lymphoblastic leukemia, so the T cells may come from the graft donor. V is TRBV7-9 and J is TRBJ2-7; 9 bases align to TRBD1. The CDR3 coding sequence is TGTGCCAGCAGCTTAGGCGACAGGGGGTTCTCCTACGAGCAGTACTTC. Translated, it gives CASSLGDRGFSYEQYF. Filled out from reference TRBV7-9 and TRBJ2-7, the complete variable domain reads DTGVSQNPRHKITKRGQNVTFRCDPISEHNRLYWYRQTLGQGPEFLTYFQNEAQLEKSRLLSDRFSAERPKGSFSTLEIQRTEQGDSAMYLCASSLGDRGFSYEQYFGPGTRLTVT.